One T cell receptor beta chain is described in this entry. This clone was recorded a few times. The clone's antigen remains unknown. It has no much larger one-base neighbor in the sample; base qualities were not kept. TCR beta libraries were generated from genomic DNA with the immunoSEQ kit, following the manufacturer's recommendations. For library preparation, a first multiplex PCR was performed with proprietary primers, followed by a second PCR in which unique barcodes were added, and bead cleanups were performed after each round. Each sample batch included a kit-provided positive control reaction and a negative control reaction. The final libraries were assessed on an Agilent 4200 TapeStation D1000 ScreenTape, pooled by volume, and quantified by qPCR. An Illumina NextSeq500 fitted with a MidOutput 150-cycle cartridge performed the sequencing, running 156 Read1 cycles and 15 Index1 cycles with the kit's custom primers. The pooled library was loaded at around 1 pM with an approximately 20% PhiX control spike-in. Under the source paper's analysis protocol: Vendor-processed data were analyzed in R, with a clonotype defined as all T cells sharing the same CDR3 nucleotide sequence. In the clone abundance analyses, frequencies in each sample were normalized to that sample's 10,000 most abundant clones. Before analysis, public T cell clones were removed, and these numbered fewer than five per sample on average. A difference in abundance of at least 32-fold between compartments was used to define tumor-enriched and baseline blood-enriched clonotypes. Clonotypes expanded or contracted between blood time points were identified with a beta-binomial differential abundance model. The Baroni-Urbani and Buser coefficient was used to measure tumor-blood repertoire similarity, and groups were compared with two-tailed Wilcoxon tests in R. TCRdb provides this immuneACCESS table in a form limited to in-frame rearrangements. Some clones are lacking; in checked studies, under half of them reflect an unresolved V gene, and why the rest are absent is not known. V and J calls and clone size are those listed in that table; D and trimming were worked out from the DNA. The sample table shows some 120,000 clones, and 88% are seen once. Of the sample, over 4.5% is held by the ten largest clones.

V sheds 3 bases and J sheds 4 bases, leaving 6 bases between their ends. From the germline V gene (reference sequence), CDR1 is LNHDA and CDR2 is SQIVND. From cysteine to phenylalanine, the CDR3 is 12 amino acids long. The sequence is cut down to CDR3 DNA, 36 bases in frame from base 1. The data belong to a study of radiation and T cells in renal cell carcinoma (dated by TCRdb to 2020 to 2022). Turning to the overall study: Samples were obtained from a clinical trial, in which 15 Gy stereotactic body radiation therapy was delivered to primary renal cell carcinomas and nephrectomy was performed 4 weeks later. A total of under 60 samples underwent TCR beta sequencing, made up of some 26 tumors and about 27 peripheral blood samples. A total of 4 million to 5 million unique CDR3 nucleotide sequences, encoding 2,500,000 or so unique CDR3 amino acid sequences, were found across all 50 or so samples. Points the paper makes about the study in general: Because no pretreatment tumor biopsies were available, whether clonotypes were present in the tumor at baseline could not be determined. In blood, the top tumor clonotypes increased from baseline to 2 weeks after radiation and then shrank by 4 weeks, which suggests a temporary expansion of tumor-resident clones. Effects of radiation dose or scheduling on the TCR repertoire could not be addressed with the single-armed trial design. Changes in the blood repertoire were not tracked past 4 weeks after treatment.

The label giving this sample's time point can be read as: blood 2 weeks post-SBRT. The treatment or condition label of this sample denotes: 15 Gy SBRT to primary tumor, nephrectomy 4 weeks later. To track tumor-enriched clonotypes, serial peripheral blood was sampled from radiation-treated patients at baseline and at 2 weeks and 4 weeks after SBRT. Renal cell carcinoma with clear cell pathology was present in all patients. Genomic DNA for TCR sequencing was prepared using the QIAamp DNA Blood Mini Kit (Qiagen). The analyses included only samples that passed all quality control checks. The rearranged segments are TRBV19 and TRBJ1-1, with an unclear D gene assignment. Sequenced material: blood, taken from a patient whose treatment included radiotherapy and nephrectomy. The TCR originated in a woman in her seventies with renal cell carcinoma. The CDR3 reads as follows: CASSIPPTEAFF. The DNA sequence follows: TGTGCCAGTAGTATCCCACCCACTGAAGCTTTCTTT.